This T cell receptor (beta chain) is from a study of technical replicates of blood from a handful of donors. Some clones are missing from TCRdb's copy, which holds only in-frame ones; the method was immunoSEQ multiplex PCR. Here the sample spans 70,000 or so clones, over 70% being singletons. The germline gives CDR1 SNHLY, CDR2 FYNNEI. With 5 bases removed from V and 5 bases from J, the gap between germline ends came to 14 bases. CDR3 size: 14 residues. The sequence was collected from a human donor in good health. Some clones in this sample may be carry-over from other donors' samples. Material for sequencing was PBMCs. The gene calls are TRBV2 and TRBJ2-3; D is uncertain. The DNA of the CDR3 is TGTGCCAGCAGTTATACGGGTTTTGGAGATACGCAGTATTTT. Translation gives CASSYTGFGDTQYF. Supplemented by reference TRBV2 and TRBJ2-3, the full variable domain reads EPEVTQTPSHQVTQMGQEVILRCVPISNHLYFYWYRQILGQKVEFLVSFYNNEISEKSEIFDDQFSVERPDGSNFTLKIRSTKLEDSAMYFCASSYTGFGDTQYFGPGTRLTVL.